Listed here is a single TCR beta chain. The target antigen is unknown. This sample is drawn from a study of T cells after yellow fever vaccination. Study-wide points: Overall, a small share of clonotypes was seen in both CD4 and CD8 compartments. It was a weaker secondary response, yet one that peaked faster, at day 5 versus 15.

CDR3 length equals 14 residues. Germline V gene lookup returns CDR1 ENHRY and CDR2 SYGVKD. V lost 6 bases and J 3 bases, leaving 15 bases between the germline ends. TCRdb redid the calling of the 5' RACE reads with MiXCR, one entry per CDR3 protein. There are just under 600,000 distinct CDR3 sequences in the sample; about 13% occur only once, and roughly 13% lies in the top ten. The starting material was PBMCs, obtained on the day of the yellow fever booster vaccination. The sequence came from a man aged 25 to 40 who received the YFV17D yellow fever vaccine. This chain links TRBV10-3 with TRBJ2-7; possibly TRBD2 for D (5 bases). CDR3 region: CAISPTGNDYEQYF. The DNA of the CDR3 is TGTGCCATCAGCCCGACGGGGAACGACTACGAGCAGTACTTC.